The 10 T cell receptor beta chains listed next were all sequenced from one sample in a study of T-cell memory formation after mild COVID-19. In TCRdb, the 5' RACE reads were re-called with MiXCR into one record per CDR3 protein. The sample lists about 470,000 distinct CDR3 sequences, 15% to 20% seen once, with about 12% in the top ten. The specimen was PBMCs or a T cell subset sorted from them (not recorded which). Receptor source: an adult woman who had mild COVID-19 (a few samples of this study predate the infection). Cell type and time point are not known.

This clonotype was picked up many times. The chain employs TRBV14 and TRBJ2-4; D is undetermined. Trimming shortened V by 2 bases and J by 0 bases, and 11 bases separated the two germline ends. CDR1 is SGHDN and CDR2 is FVKESK in the germline V gene. The CDR3 loop spans 16 amino acids. In DNA form, the CDR3 reads TGTGCCAGCAGCCAAACGACGACGGTAGCCAAAAACATTCAGTACTTC. Its translation: CASSQTTTVAKNIQYF.

In this sample, this clonotype turned up a few times. The chain uses TRBV7-8 and TRBJ2-1; 12 bases map to TRBD2. CDR3 size: 14 residues. V trimming: 5 bases; J trimming: 8 bases; junction bases outside the gene matches: 4. Germline V gene sequence: CDR1 SGHVS, CDR2 FQNEAQ. CDR3 sequence (DNA): TGTGCCAGCAGCGGACTAGCGGGGAGGGATGAGCAGTTCTTC. It encodes CASSGLAGRDEQFF.

The rearrangement uses TRBV20-1 and TRBJ2-3, with TRBD1 identical over 11 bases. J was trimmed by 4 bases and V by 2 bases; bases with no gene match: 2. The CDR3 covers 14 residues. The germline gives CDR1 DFQATT, CDR2 SNEGSKA (reference sequence). The CDR3 protein is CSARKGQGADTQYF. The CDR3 coding sequence is TGCAGTGCTAGAAAGGGACAGGGGGCAGATACGCAGTATTTT.

This chain uses TRBV9 with TRBJ2-1; no firm D call. CDR3 size: 15 residues. Germline CDR1 reads SGDLS; CDR2 reads YYNGEE. V dropped 0 bases and J dropped 6 bases, with 13 bases sitting between them. This chain's CDR3 is CASSVAWASGNEQFF. CDR3 DNA: TGTGCCAGCAGCGTAGCTTGGGCTAGTGGCAATGAGCAGTTCTTC.

This clonotype was detected a few times. The chain has TRBV5-1 and TRBJ2-1, with D unclear. This CDR3 has 14 residues. The germline gives CDR1 SGHRS, CDR2 YFSETQ. V lost 0 bases and J lost 8, with 12 bases in between. CDR3 loop: CASSLALGKDEQFF. In nucleotides, the CDR3 is TGCGCCAGCAGCTTGGCCTTGGGTAAGGATGAGCAGTTCTTC.

V gene TRBV2 combines with J gene TRBJ2-1, with 8 bases lining up with TRBD1. J was trimmed by 4 bases and V by 2 bases; bases with no gene match: 4. The CDR3 extends over 15 amino acids. CDR1 is SNHLY, CDR2 FYNNEI, per germline. This chain's CDR3 is CASSESGQAYNEQFF. The CDR3 bases are TGTGCCAGCAGTGAATCGGGACAGGCTTACAATGAGCAGTTCTTC. Full variable domain (outside the CDR3, taken from reference TRBV2 and TRBJ2-1): EPEVTQTPSHQVTQMGQEVILRCVPISNHLYFYWYRQILGQKVEFLVSFYNNEISEKSEIFDDQFSVERPDGSNFTLKIRSTKLEDSAMYFCASSESGQAYNEQFFGPGTRLTVL.

This clonotype was picked up many times. V usage is TRBV5-1 and J usage is TRBJ1-1; D gene unclear. Germline CDR1 is SGHRS and CDR2 is YFSETQ. The CDR3 sequence is 14 residues long. Trimming removed 2 bases from V and 6 bases from J, with 14 bases in between. The CDR3 reads CASSFGRQIPEAFF. CDR3 sequence (DNA): TGCGCCAGCAGCTTTGGACGTCAGATCCCTGAAGCTTTCTTT.

This clonotype has a handful of counts. The V gene is TRBV2, the J gene TRBJ2-1, with D possibly called TRBD1 or TRBD2 (5 bases each). The CDR3 is made up of 14 amino acids. CDR1 and CDR2 (germline): SNHLY, FYNNEI. V was trimmed by 1 base and J by 7 bases, leaving 11 bases between them. In DNA, the CDR3 is TGTGCCAGCAGTGAAGTTTCCTGGGGGAATGAGCAGTTCTTC. The encoded protein is CASSEVSWGNEQFF.

This clonotype was recorded only once. V is TRBV20-1 and J is TRBJ2-1; D gene ambiguous. CDR3 length: 14 residues. V was shortened by 6 bases and J by 0 bases, with 12 bases between the two germline ends. CDR1 and CDR2 from the germline V gene are DFQATT and SNEGSKA (reference sequence). This CDR3 is CSAMVPRSYNEQFF. The CDR3 bases are TGCAGTGCCATGGTGCCCCGCTCCTACAATGAGCAGTTCTTC.

The chain employs TRBV27 and TRBJ2-7; 9 bases agree with TRBD2. CDR1 and CDR2 from the germline V gene are MNHEY and SMNVEV (reference sequence). The CDR3 consists of 17 residues. J was trimmed by 6 bases and V by 4 bases; bases with no gene match: 16. CDR3 sequence reads: CASSSTGTSSRLGEQYF. DNA of the CDR3: TGTGCCAGCAGTTCAACCGGGACTAGCAGCCGCCTTGGCGAGCAGTACTTC.